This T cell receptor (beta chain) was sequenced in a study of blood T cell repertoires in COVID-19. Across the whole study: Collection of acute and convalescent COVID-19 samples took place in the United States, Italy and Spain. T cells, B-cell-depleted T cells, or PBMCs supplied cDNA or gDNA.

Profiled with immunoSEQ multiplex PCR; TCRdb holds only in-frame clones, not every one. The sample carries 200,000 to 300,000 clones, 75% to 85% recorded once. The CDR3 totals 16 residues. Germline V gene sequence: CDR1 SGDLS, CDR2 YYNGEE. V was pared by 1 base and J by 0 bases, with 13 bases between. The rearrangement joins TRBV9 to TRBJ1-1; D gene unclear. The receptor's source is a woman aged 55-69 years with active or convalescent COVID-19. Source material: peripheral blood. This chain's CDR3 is CASSVRRPDMNTEAFF. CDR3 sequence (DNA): TGTGCCAGCAGCGTACGCAGGCCTGATATGAACACTGAAGCTTTCTTT. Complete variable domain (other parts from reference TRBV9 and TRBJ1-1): DSGVTQTPKHLITATGQRVTLRCSPRSGDLSVYWYQQSLDQGLQFLIQYYNGEERAKGNILERFSAQQFPDLHSELNLSSLELGDSALYFCASSVRRPDMNTEAFFGQGTRLTVV.